This TCR beta chain emerged from a study of T cells in Graves' hyperthyroidism and ophthalmopathy. Calling Graves' hyperthyroidism stable meant ophthalmopathy did not progress within 18 months. Not enrolled were patients with uncontrolled infection, other autoimmune disease, pregnancy or lactation. Using approximately 10 ml of fresh peripheral blood, PBMCs were prepared. Comment on this clonotype: Its matching antigen is unknown.

The investigators amplified TCR beta CDR3 regions from RNA transcripts. First-round RT-PCR of the TCR CDR3 relied on the HTBI primer set. Via MiXCR, TCRdb re-called the multiplex PCR reads, giving one row per CDR3 protein. This sample carries over 650,000 distinct CDR3 sequences, less than 20% of them seen once, and the ten largest clones take approximately 8.4%. This CDR3 region has 16 residues. The V and J ends lost 1 base and 0 bases, in that order; junction bases with no gene match: 2. From germline, CDR1 is SQVTM and CDR2 ANQGSEA. The study's findings and limits: The model made its ophthalmopathy prediction, and onset followed a median roughly 6.5 months later.

The chain employs TRBV29-1 and TRBJ2-1, with 11 bases fitting TRBD2. The receptor comes from a man between 18 and 35 years old with Graves' hyperthyroidism. Sequencing was done on a sample of blood. CDR3 DNA sequence: TGCAGCGTTGAAGGGGGACTAGCGGCCTCCTACAATGAGCAGTTCTTC. It yields the protein CSVEGGLAASYNEQFF.